This T cell receptor (beta chain) stems from a study of blood T cells in healthy people across ages. Broader study findings: Diversity of TCR beta correlated strongly with naive T cell percentage.

This clonotype has a handful of counts. Its antigen is not known. The authors ran a second PCR of roughly 6 to 12 cycles using a sample-barcoded 5' primer and a J-beta primer mix. One entry per CDR3 protein results from TCRdb running MiXCR on the 5' RACE reads. This table has approximately 730,000 distinct CDR3 sequences, around 40% appearing once. This sequence originates from a woman in her fifties or sixties in good health. The material sequenced was blood.

The CDR3, as DNA: TGTGCCAGCAGTTTAGGCAGGGGGATTTCCTACAATGAGCAGTTCTTC. It codes for CASSLGRGISYNEQFF. The chain combines TRBV28 with TRBJ2-1; TRBD1 matches 7 bases. The V segment lost 2 bases and the J segment 1 base; nucleotides outside the gene matches: 5. The CDR3 length is 16 residues. Germline V gives CDR1 MDHEN, CDR2 SYDVKM.